This T cell receptor beta chain appears in the sequencing data of a study of blood T cell repertoires in COVID-19. With 3 bases removed from V and 9 bases from J, the gap between germline ends came to 26 bases. In germline, CDR1 is MNHEY, CDR2 SMNVEV (reference sequence). This CDR3 is 17 amino acids long. In the original analysis: Using reference gene primer amplification, nucleated cell counts were estimated. TCRdb's copy holds only in-frame clones and misses some; the assay was immunoSEQ multiplex PCR. The D gene and trimming were derived from the DNA, and the V and J assignments and clone size from that table. The table lists 150,000 to 200,000 clones, 80% to 90% of them singletons. Which cohort a participant joined came from the clinical history participants gave. All recovered Cohort 3 donors got two negative PCRs, got clearance, or saw symptom resolution.

The TCR originated in a young woman who had recovered from COVID-19. Input material: PBMCs or T cells enriched from blood (not recorded which). V gene TRBV27 combines with J gene TRBJ1-1; maybe TRBD1 (5 bases). The CDR3 sequence: CASSFRALQAGSPKAFF. The DNA for the CDR3 is TGTGCCAGCAGTTTTCGAGCCTTACAGGCCGGGTCTCCGAAAGCTTTCTTT.